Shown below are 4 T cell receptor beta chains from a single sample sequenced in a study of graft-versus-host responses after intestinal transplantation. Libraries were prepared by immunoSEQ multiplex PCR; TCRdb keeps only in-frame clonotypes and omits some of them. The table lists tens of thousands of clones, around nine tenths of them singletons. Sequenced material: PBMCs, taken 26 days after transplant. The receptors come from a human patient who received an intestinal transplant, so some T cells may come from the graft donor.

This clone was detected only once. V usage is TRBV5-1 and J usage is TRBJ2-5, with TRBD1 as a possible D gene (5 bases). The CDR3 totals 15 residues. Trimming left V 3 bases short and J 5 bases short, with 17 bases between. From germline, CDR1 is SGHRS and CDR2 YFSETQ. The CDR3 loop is CASSYSDSFQETQYF. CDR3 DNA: TGCGCCAGCAGCTATTCAGACAGCTTCCAGGAGACCCAGTACTTC.

CDR3 amino acids: CASSLGQNGYTF. The DNA for the CDR3 is TGTGCCAGCAGCTTAGGGCAGAATGGCTACACCTTC. This rearrangement joins TRBV7-9 to TRBJ1-2; D is unclear. V lost 1 base and J 6 bases, leaving 6 bases between the germline ends. CDR3 length: 12 residues. From germline, CDR1 is SEHNR and CDR2 FQNEAQ (reference sequence).

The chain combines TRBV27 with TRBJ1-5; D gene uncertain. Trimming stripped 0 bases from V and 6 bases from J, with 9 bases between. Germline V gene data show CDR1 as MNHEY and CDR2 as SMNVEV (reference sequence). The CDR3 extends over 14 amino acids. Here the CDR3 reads CASSLSLGIQPQHF. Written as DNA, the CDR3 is TGTGCCAGCAGTTTATCGCTCGGGATTCAGCCCCAGCATTTT.

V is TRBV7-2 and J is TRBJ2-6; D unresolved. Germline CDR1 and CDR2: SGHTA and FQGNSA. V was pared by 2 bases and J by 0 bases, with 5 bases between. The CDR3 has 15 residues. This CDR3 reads CASSLSGSGANVLTF. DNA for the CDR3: TGTGCCAGCAGCTTATCCGGCTCTGGGGCCAACGTCCTGACTTTC.